These 17 T cell receptor beta chains were all obtained from the same sample, sequenced in a study of blood T cell repertoires in COVID-19. Sequencing used immunoSEQ multiplex PCR; TCRdb keeps in-frame clones, though not all of them. Among 200,000 to 250,000 clones, nearly 90% were seen once, and the ten largest hold roughly a sixth. The sequencing input was peripheral blood. Source of these receptors: a man aged 50 to 60 with COVID-19, enrolled during active disease.

This clone was observed a handful of times. This chain joins TRBV11-2 and TRBJ1-6; D is ambiguous. V lost 5 bases and J 6 bases, leaving 14 bases between the germline ends. Germline values: CDR1 SGHAT, CDR2 FQNNGV. The CDR3 consists of 15 residues. DNA of the CDR3: TGTGCCAGCAGCCCCCAGTCATTAACTAATTCACCCCTCCACTTT. Amino acid sequence: CASSPQSLTNSPLHF.

V and J are TRBV5-1 and TRBJ2-1; D may be TRBD1 (5 bases). CDR1 SGHRS and CDR2 YFSETQ come from the germline V gene. The CDR3 extends over 14 amino acids. V lost 2 bases to trimming and J lost 6 bases, with 12 bases between them. The CDR3 region is CASSFRVGGNEQFF. The DNA of the CDR3 is TGCGCCAGCAGCTTCAGGGTAGGTGGCAATGAGCAGTTCTTC.

The table lists this clone with a count of one. The CDR3: CASSETGQGAHEQYF. The CDR3 DNA follows: TGTGCCAGCAGCGAAACGGGACAGGGCGCTCACGAGCAGTACTTC. The chain has TRBV14 and TRBJ2-7; 9 bases agree with TRBD1. This CDR3 is 15 amino acids long. The V segment lost 5 bases and the J segment 5 bases; nucleotides outside the gene matches: 10. Germline V lookup: CDR1 SGHDN, CDR2 FVKESK. The full variable domain, rest sourced from reference TRBV14 and TRBJ2-7, is EAGVTQFPSHSVIEKGQTVTLRCDPISGHDNLYWYRRVMGKEIKFLLHFVKESKQDESGMPNNRFLAERTGGTYSTLKVQPAELEDSGVYFCASSETGQGAHEQYFGPGTRLTVT.

CDR3 bases: TGTGCCAGCAGTTACCCGACGGGACAGGGGGTCAACATTCAGTACTTC. Its protein is CASSYPTGQGVNIQYF. This chain joins TRBV6-5 and TRBJ2-4, with 11 bases identical to TRBD1. Germline CDR1 MNHEY, CDR2 SVGAGI. The V segment lost 2 bases and the J segment 7 bases; nucleotides outside the gene matches: 7. The CDR3 spans 16 residues.

The J gene is TRBJ1-3, the V gene TRBV28; D unresolved. The CDR3 consists of 15 residues. Trimming took 7 bases from V and 3 from J, leaving 16 bases between them. Germline V gives CDR1 MDHEN, CDR2 SYDVKM. The CDR3 DNA reads TGTGCCAGCATTCCCGGGATAGGGTTTGGAAACACCATATATTTT. Its translation is CASIPGIGFGNTIYF. Drawing the rest from reference TRBV28 and TRBJ1-3, the complete variable domain is DVKVTQSSRYLVKRTGEKVFLECVQDMDHENMFWYRQDPGLGLRLIYFSYDVKMKEKGDIPEGYSVSREKKERFSLILESASTNQTSMYLCASIPGIGFGNTIYFGEGSWLTVV.

V usage is TRBV6-5 and J usage is TRBJ2-5; tentatively, D is TRBD1 (5 bases). CDR1 is MNHEY, CDR2 SVGAGI, per germline. The CDR3 has 14 amino acids. Trimming stripped 4 bases from V and 1 base from J, with 10 bases between. Written as DNA, the CDR3 is TGTGCCAGCAGTTTGACAGCCGCCCAAGAGACCCAGTACTTC. As protein: CASSLTAAQETQYF.

This sequence joins TRBV5-6 and TRBJ1-5; possibly TRBD1 for D (5 bases). V lost 0 bases to trimming and J lost 11 bases, with 18 bases between them. Per the germline V gene, CDR1 is SGHDT and CDR2 is YYEEEE. The CDR3 runs 15 residues. The CDR3 nucleotides read TGTGCCAGCAGCTTGGGACAGAACATCCCTACCACCCAGCATTTT. Translated, it gives CASSLGQNIPTTQHF.

Here the CDR3 DNA reads TGTGCCAGCAGCAAAGGGACGGGAGAGGAGACCCAGTACTTC. Translated, it gives CASSKGTGEETQYF. The chain employs TRBV5-6 and TRBJ2-5, with TRBD2 as a possible D gene (6 bases). The CDR3 is made up of 14 amino acids. The ends were cut back, 4 bases at V and 5 bases at J, with 15 bases in the middle. CDR1 SGHDT and CDR2 YYEEEE come from the germline V gene. Based on the CDR3 plus reference TRBV5-6 and TRBJ2-5, the full variable domain is DAGVTQSPTHLIKTRGQQVTLRCSPKSGHDTVSWYQQALGQGPQFIFQYYEEEERQRGNFPDRFSGHQFPNYSSELNVNALLLGDSALYLCASSKGTGEETQYFGPGTRLLVL.

The chain uses TRBV6-2 or TRBV6-3 and TRBJ1-5, with TRBD1 matching 8 bases. Germline CDR1 is MNHEY and CDR2 is SVGEGT. The CDR3 runs 16 residues. The V and J ends lost 0 bases and 7 bases, in that order; junction bases with no gene match: 8. CDR3 sequence (DNA): TGTGCCAGCAGTTACTCCGGCAGGGGGCGCGACCAGCCCCAGCATTTT. It codes for CASSYSGRGRDQPQHF.

CDR3 loop: CASSSSAREQFF. CDR3 sequence (DNA): TGTGCCAGCAGTTCTAGCGCACGCGAGCAGTTCTTC. V gene TRBV12-3 or TRBV12-4 combines with J gene TRBJ2-1; the D gene is possibly TRBD2 (6 bases). V gave up 4 bases and J gave up 10 bases, with 11 bases separating them. The CDR3 has 12 amino acids.

The J gene is TRBJ2-3, the V gene TRBV19, with 11 bases matching TRBD2. This CDR3 contains 15 residues. Looked up from germline, CDR1 is LNHDA and CDR2 is SQIVND (reference sequence). The V gene end was trimmed by 8 bases and the J gene end by 6 bases; junction bases not matched to a gene: 10. The DNA of the CDR3 is TGTGCCAGTCGATTAGCGGGAGGGCCGGGGGATACGCAGTATTTT. This codes for CASRLAGGPGDTQYF.

This chain links TRBV23-1 with TRBJ1-3; maybe TRBD1 (5 bases). TRBV23-1 is recorded as an ORF, its role being uncertain. The V end was cut by 2 bases, the J end by 2 bases, with 16 bases between. This CDR3 has 17 residues. The CDR3 region is CASSQKSSGLPGNTIYF. The CDR3, as DNA: TGCGCCAGCAGTCAAAAATCTTCAGGGCTACCTGGAAACACCATATATTTT.

V is TRBV6-2 or TRBV6-3 and J is TRBJ2-1; 7 bases line up with TRBD2. Losses at the gene ends were 5 bases for V and 9 bases for J; bases not matched to a gene: 7. This CDR3 comprises 13 residues. Germline-derived CDR1 and CDR2 are MNHEY and SVGEGT. CDR3 sequence: CASSGLVGGEQFF. DNA for the CDR3: TGTGCCAGCAGTGGACTAGTCGGGGGTGAGCAGTTCTTC.

The chain recombines TRBV24-1 with TRBJ2-2; 7 nucleotides agree with TRBD2. This CDR3 is 14 amino acids long. Trimming took 7 bases from V and 5 from J; bases not matched to a gene: 6. Germline loops: CDR1 KGHDR, CDR2 SFDVKD. CDR3 residues: CATSPPGGTGELFF. In nucleotides, the CDR3 is TGTGCCACCAGCCCGCCGGGGGGTACCGGGGAGCTGTTTTTT.

This clone has a single count. V is TRBV7-2 and J is TRBJ2-7, with 7 bases matching TRBD1. Germline V lookup: CDR1 SGHTA, CDR2 FQGNSA. With 3 bases clipped from V and 3 bases from J, the junction kept 5 bases outside the gene matches. This CDR3 comprises 14 residues. DNA of the CDR3: TGTGCCAGCAGCTTCGGACAGGTTAACTACGAGCAGTACTTC. The encoded protein is CASSFGQVNYEQYF.

This clone was picked up a small number of times. The chain couples TRBV27 to TRBJ2-7; 8 bases line up with TRBD1. Germline loops: CDR1 MNHEY, CDR2 SMNVEV (reference sequence). The CDR3 is 13 residues long. Losses at the gene ends were 8 bases for V and 3 bases for J; bases not matched to a gene: 6. The CDR3 loop is CASADRALYEQYF. The CDR3 DNA follows: TGTGCCAGCGCGGACAGGGCACTCTACGAGCAGTACTTC.

V gene TRBV5-6 combines with J gene TRBJ2-7; D gene ambiguous. This CDR3 has 12 residues. CDR1 and CDR2 (germline): SGHDT, YYEEEE. V was pared by 2 bases and J by 1 base, with 4 bases between. CDR3: CASSFGSYEQYF. The CDR3 region has the DNA TGTGCCAGCAGCTTCGGGTCCTACGAGCAGTACTTC.